A selection of T cell receptor beta chains follows, all from one sample in a study of blood T cells in healthy people across ages. One entry per CDR3 protein, called by TCRdb with MiXCR from the 5' RACE reads. The sample lists over a million distinct CDR3 sequences; 35% to 55% were seen once. The sample consisted of blood. These receptors came from a woman aged 55-75 years in good health. Each CDR3 is given with its conserved first and last residue. D genes are given only for firm matches. The listing skips clone size in some rows; elsewhere it reads once, few, many or a size class.

many	.	TRBJ2-5	TRBV7-2	TGTGCCAGCATCGGGTTGGGGGTTCAGTACTTC	CASIGLGVQYF
.	.	TRBJ2-2	TRBV20-1	TGCAGTGCCGGTCGTTCGGCCGGGGAGCTGTTTTTT	CSAGRSAGELFF
.	.	TRBJ1-1	TRBV6-2/TRBV6-3	TGTGCCGGCAGTATACAGGCAGACTCTTTATTT	CAGSIQADSLF
few	.	TRBJ2-7	TRBV3-1	TGTGCCAGCAGCCAAGGACTCAACCCAAACTACGAGCAGTACTTC	CASSQGLNPNYEQYF
few	.	TRBJ2-5	TRBV28	TGTGCCAGCAGCTTTAGCGGCCCAGAGAGGGGGACCCAGTACTTC	CASSFSGPERGTQYF
.	TRBD2	TRBJ2-7	TRBV27	TGTGCCAGCACTGCAATAGCGGGAGTCGAGCAGTACTTC	CASTAIAGVEQYF
.	.	TRBJ1-6	TRBV10-2	TGCGCCAGCAGTGACCGGGGCAGAAGTTCACCCCTCCACTTT	CASSDRGRSSPLHF
.	.	TRBJ2-3	TRBV15	TGTGCCACCAGCAGAGTGGGCACAGATACGCAGTATTTT	CATSRVGTDTQYF
.	TRBD2	TRBJ2-7	TRBV20-1	TGCAGCGCCAGGGTTGTAGCGGGAGCCTACGAGCAGTACTTC	CSARVVAGAYEQYF
many	.	TRBJ2-5	TRBV7-2	TGTGCCAGCAGCTTATCCTGGCAAGAGACCCAGTACTTC	CASSLSWQETQYF
once	TRBD1	TRBJ2-7	TRBV3-1	TGTGCCAGCAGCCGCCTGGGACAGGGTAAGGGCGAGCAGTACTTC	CASSRLGQGKGEQYF
few	TRBD2	TRBJ2-5	TRBV12-3/TRBV12-4	TGTGCCAGCAGTTTGGGGGGGGTTGCGGAGACCCAGTACTTC	CASSLGGVAETQYF
few	.	TRBJ2-5	TRBV15	TGTGCCACCAGCAAGAGGCAGGGGCAAGAGACCCAGTACTTC	CATSKRQGQETQYF
.	.	TRBJ2-7	TRBV27	TGTACCAGCAGTTTAGCGAGATCCTCCTACGAGCAGTACTTC	CTSSLARSSYEQYF
few	.	TRBJ2-5	TRBV2	TGTGCCAGCAGCCCGGACGGTGGGGTCCAAGAGACCCAGTACTTC	CASSPDGGVQETQYF
.	.	TRBJ2-7	TRBV4-2	TGTGCCAGCAGCCAAGAGGGCGGCAGGAGCTCCTACGAGCAGTACTTC	CASSQEGGRSSYEQYF
.	TRBD1	TRBJ1-1	TRBV9	TGTGCCAGCAGCGGACAGGGACGAGCTTTCTTT	CASSGQGRAFF
.	TRBD2	TRBJ2-3	TRBV4-1	TGCGCCAGCAGCCAAGATGTTCCGGGACTAGCGGGAGGGACAGATACGCAGTATTTT	CASSQDVPGLAGGTDTQYF
.	.	TRBJ2-3	TRBV12-3/TRBV12-4	TGTGCCAGCAGTTCGGGACTGCCTGACTGGAATACGCAGTATTTT	CASSSGLPDWNTQYF
once	.	TRBJ2-3	TRBV11-2	TGTGCCAGCAGCCCCTCCCGACGAGAGGGAAGAGGTACGCAGTATTTT	CASSPSRREGRGTQYF
.	.	TRBJ2-1	TRBV29-1	TGCAGCGTTGAATGGAGGGCCGGTTACAATGAGCAGTTCTTC	CSVEWRAGYNEQFF
.	TRBD2	TRBJ2-3	TRBV20-1	TGCAGTGCGCCGACTAGCGGGAGTGTAGATACGCAGTATTTT	CSAPTSGSVDTQYF
.	.	TRBJ2-3	TRBV18	TGTGCCAGCTCACCAATCCCACTGGGGGACCAGGGCACAGATACGCAGTATTTT	CASSPIPLGDQGTDTQYF
.	.	TRBJ2-1	TRBV20-1	TGCAGTGCTGGAAACAGCCGACCCGACAATGAGCAGTTCTTC	CSAGNSRPDNEQFF
.	TRBD2	TRBJ2-3	TRBV4-2	TGTGCCAGCAGCCCAGGACTAGCGTTCACAGATACGCAGTATTTT	CASSPGLAFTDTQYF
.	.	TRBJ2-7	TRBV12-3/TRBV12-4	TGTGCCAGCACCTCATGGCGCGGGGTCTACGAGCAGTACTTC	CASTSWRGVYEQYF